Listed below are T cell receptor beta chains from one sample, sequenced in a study of cytomegalovirus exposure and HLA in healthy donors. Some clones are missing from TCRdb's copy, which holds only in-frame ones; the method was immunoSEQ multiplex PCR. The table has roughly 180,000 clones, around 86% seen once; the top ten hold 6% to 8%. The sample was PBMCs. The receptors were gathered from a man younger than 40 in good health and CMV-seropositive. CDR3s leave out the opening cysteine and the closing phenylalanine or tryptophan. The order of the fields is V gene, CDR3 protein.

v_gene: TRBV6-5
CDR3aa: ASSYGRAAEAF

v_gene: TRBV5-1
CDR3aa: ASSPGERNQPQH

v_gene: TRBV9
CDR3aa: ASSGTFRVGGDTQY

v_gene: TRBV7-3
CDR3aa: ASSLRPNSRVDHGYT

v_gene: TRBV20-1
CDR3aa: SASQGPELF

v_gene: TRBV4-1
CDR3aa: ASSQVIIRQWDTEAF

v_gene: TRBV5-1
CDR3aa: ASSLEGTGVSNEQF

v_gene: TRBV5-4
CDR3aa: ASSSQGPYNSPLH

v_gene: TRBV11-3
CDR3aa: ASSPRDNQETQY

v_gene: TRBV29-1
CDR3aa: SVHKGGSYEQY

v_gene: TRBV30
CDR3aa: AISVAGGSPLH

v_gene: TRBV15
CDR3aa: ATSRDRGPHEQY

v_gene: TRBV5-6
CDR3aa: ASSLGAYGYT

v_gene: TRBV5-5
CDR3aa: ASDLNTEAF

v_gene: TRBV18
CDR3aa: ASSLDSNQPQH

v_gene: TRBV4-1
CDR3aa: ASSQGAGYSYNEQF

v_gene: TRBV19
CDR3aa: ASSITITGIYEQY

v_gene: TRBV19
CDR3aa: ASSMGSSYNEQF

v_gene: TRBV5-1
CDR3aa: ASSPVGQSQETQY

v_gene: TRBV28
CDR3aa: ASRVTGAGYGYT

v_gene: TRBV6-1
CDR3aa: ASSEARGWVYEQY

v_gene: TRBV7-2
CDR3aa: ASSSQWLTSSHTGELF

v_gene: TRBV11-1
CDR3aa: ASSPREGLHTGELF

v_gene: TRBV27
CDR3aa: ASTVAGGITDTQY

v_gene: TRBV4-2
CDR3aa: ASSQDRKGIGRYEQY

v_gene: TRBV5-6
CDR3aa: ASSLSGSEQF

v_gene: TRBV4-1
CDR3aa: ASSQEWAGDPASYEQY

v_gene: TRBV30
CDR3aa: AWTNGAYEKLF

v_gene: TRBV14
CDR3aa: ASSDDRSEAF

v_gene: TRBV18
CDR3aa: ASSPPGIPHEQY

v_gene: TRBV5-1
CDR3aa: ASSLEAFQIYGYT

v_gene: TRBV7-2
CDR3aa: ASSLGLGRSYEQY

v_gene: TRBV7-4
CDR3aa: ASGPWGINYEQY

v_gene: TRBV27
CDR3aa: ASSPITTANYGYT

v_gene: TRBV5-1
CDR3aa: ASSPGRFEDFLDEQY

v_gene: TRBV4-3
CDR3aa: ASSPMRGPYGYT

v_gene: TRBV27
CDR3aa: ASSLSGVYSPLH

v_gene: TRBV19
CDR3aa: ASQGLGSTPSGELF

v_gene: TRBV7-6
CDR3aa: ASSLGASKGGETQY

v_gene: TRBV29-1
CDR3aa: SVGASGGREQF

v_gene: TRBV27
CDR3aa: ASSLGRNYYEQY

v_gene: TRBV4-3
CDR3aa: ASSLGFRQGGHGYT

v_gene: TRBV10-3
CDR3aa: APTNGFVPGQGFLT

v_gene: TRBV7-7
CDR3aa: ASSYGQGGDEQF

v_gene: TRBV27
CDR3aa: ASSRGDGNQPQH

v_gene: TRBV5-1
CDR3aa: ASSWKGTGANVLT

v_gene: TRBV9
CDR3aa: ASSRGRVSSYNEQF

v_gene: TRBV5-1
CDR3aa: ASSLGGKNQPQH

v_gene: TRBV7-2
CDR3aa: ASSSGIRTDTQY

v_gene: TRBV7-6
CDR3aa: ASRRRQGASGELF